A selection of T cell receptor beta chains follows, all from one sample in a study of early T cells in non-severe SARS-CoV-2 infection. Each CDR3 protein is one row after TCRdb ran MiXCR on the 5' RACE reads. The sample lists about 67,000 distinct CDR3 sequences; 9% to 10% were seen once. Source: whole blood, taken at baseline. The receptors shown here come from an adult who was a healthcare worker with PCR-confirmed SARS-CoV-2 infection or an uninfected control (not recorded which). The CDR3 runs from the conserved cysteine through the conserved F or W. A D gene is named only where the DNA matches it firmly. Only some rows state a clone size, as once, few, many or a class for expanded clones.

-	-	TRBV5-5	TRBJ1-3	TGTGCCAGCAGCTTGGTTGGCGCCCTCGCTGGAAACACCATATATTTT	CASSLVGALAGNTIYF
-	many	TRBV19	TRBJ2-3	TGTGCCAGTAGAGGAGTAACAGATACGCAGTATTTT	CASRGVTDTQYF
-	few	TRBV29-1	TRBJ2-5	TGCAGCGTCCGAGAGGGAGAGACCCAGTACTTC	CSVREGETQYF
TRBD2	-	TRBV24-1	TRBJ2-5	TGTGCCACCAGTGATGGGACTAGCGGGGCCCGGTCCCAGTACTTC	CATSDGTSGARSQYF
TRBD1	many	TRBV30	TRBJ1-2	TGTGCCTGGAGCATGACAGGGTTGCAAGGCTACACCTTC	CAWSMTGLQGYTF
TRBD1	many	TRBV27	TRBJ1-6	TGTGCCAGCAGGGCCTCCGGGACAGGGGGAAGTGGGTCTAATTCACCCCTCCACTTT	CASRASGTGGSGSNSPLHF
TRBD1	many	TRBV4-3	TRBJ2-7	TGCGCCAGCAGCGAGCGACAGGGGAGGATCTACGAGCAGTACTTC	CASSERQGRIYEQYF
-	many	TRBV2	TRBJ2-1	TGTGCCTCTACGCTTCAGGGCAGGCCCCGGTGCGGGCAGTTCTTC	CASTLQGRPRCGQFF
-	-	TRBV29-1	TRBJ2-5	TGCAGCGTTTCAGCCTCTGGCCAAGAGACCCAGTACTTC	CSVSASGQETQYF
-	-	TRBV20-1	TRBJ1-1	TGCAGTGCTAGAGAGTCAGGGTTCCCTGAAGCTTTCTTT	CSARESGFPEAFF
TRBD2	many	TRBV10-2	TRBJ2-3	TGCGCCAGCAGTGAGTGGGGGGGATCCGTCTTCCCAGATACGCAGTATTTT	CASSEWGGSVFPDTQYF
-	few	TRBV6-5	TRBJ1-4	TGTGCCAGCAGACGCTGGTTCGGCGCAACTAATGAAAAACTGTTTTTT	CASRRWFGATNEKLFF
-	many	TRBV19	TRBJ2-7	TGTGCCAGTAGTATAGTGGGGAGCGGCTCGCCTCTAACCTACGAGCAGTACTTC	CASSIVGSGSPLTYEQYF
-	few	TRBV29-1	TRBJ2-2	TGCAGCGTTGATAAGGGGAGTGGCACCGGGGAGCTGTTTTTT	CSVDKGSGTGELFF
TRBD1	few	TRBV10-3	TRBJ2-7	TGTGCCATCAGTGAGATATCACAGGGGAGCTCCTACGAGCAGTACTTC	CAISEISQGSSYEQYF
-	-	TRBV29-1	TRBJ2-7	TGCAGCGTTGGGGGGTTTTCCAACGAGCAGTACTTC	CSVGGFSNEQYF
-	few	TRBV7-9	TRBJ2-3	TGTGCCAGCAGCTTAGATGGGACCACTCCTAGCACAGATACGCAGTATTTT	CASSLDGTTPSTDTQYF
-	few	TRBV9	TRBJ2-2	TGTGCCAGCAGCGTAGTGTTAGGCGGGGAGCTGTTTTTT	CASSVVLGGELFF
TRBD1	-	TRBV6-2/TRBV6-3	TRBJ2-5	TGTGCCAGCGTTACCCTCCGGGACAGGCAAGAGACCCAGTACTTC	CASVTLRDRQETQYF
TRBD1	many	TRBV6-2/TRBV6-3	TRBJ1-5	TGTGCCAGCAGGACAGGGCACGAGCAGCCCCAGCATTTT	CASRTGHEQPQHF
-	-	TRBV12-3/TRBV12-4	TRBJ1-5	TGTGCCAGCAGCCCCGGAAGCGGGGGGCTCGATCAGCCCCAGCATTTT	CASSPGSGGLDQPQHF
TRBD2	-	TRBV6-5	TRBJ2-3	TGTGCCAGCAGTTACGGGGCGGGAGGGCTAAACACAGATACGCAGTATTTT	CASSYGAGGLNTDTQYF
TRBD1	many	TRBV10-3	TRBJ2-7	TGTGCCTCAAGGGACAGGGGCGGGGAAGCCTCCTACGAGCAGTACTTC	CASRDRGGEASYEQYF
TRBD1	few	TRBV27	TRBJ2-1	TGTGCCAGCAGTTCCCCCGGGACAGGACAAGAGCAGTTCTTC	CASSSPGTGQEQFF
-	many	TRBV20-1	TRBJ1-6	TGCAGTGCTAGTCGGGACACTCACCCGCCGAATTCACCCCTCCACTTT	CSASRDTHPPNSPLHF
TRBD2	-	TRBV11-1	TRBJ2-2	TGTGCCAGCAGCCATCCGGGGGGACTAGCGGAAGGAACCGGGGAGCTGTTTTTT	CASSHPGGLAEGTGELFF
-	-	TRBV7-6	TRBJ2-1	TGTGCCAGCAGCTTAGGCGGCCACCCTAATGAGCAGTTCTTC	CASSLGGHPNEQFF
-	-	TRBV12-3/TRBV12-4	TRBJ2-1	TGTGCCAGCAGTTCGAAGGCCTACAATGAGCAGTTCTTC	CASSSKAYNEQFF
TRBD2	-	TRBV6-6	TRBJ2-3	TGTGCCAGCAGTTTAGCGGGAGGGGTAGATACGCAGTATTTT	CASSLAGGVDTQYF
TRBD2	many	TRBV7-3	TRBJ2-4	TGTGCCAGCAGCCCACGACTAGCGGAGACGGAAAAGATATTTTCGGCCAAAAACATTCAGTACTTC	CASSPRLAETEKIFSAKNIQYF
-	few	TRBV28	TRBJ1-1	TGTGCCAGCAGGCGCGATTTCTACACTGAAGCTTTCTTT	CASRRDFYTEAFF
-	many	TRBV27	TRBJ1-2	TGTGCCAGCGGAATACCGACAAGAGGCGACTATGGCTACACCTTC	CASGIPTRGDYGYTF
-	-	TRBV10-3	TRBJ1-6	TGTGCCATCCAGGGCGCTAATTCACCCCTCCACTTT	CAIQGANSPLHF
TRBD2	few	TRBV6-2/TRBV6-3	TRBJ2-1	TGTGCCAGCACGTCACTAGCGGGAGGGTACAATGAGCAGTTCTTC	CASTSLAGGYNEQFF
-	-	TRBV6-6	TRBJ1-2	TGTGCCAGCACCCACGGGGGTTCGCGAGGCTACACCTTC	CASTHGGSRGYTF
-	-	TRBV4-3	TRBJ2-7	TGCGCCAGCAGCCCGTACAAGGGATACGAGCAGTACTTC	CASSPYKGYEQYF
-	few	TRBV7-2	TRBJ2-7	TGTGCCAGCAGCTTAGGGTCAGGCGGGTCCTACGAGCAGTACTTC	CASSLGSGGSYEQYF
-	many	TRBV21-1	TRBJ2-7	TGTGCCAGCACAGAACGGGGGACAGCGGTATACGAGCAGTACTTC	CASTERGTAVYEQYF
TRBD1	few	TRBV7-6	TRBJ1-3	TGTGCCAGCAGCTTAGAGGACAGGGGCGGAATCTCTGGAAACACCATATATTTT	CASSLEDRGGISGNTIYF
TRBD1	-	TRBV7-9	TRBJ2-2	TGTGCCAGCAGCTTAGCACGGATGACAGGGCTGAACACCGGGGAGCTGTTTTTT	CASSLARMTGLNTGELFF
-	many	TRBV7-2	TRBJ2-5	TGTGCCAGCAGCTTAGTCGACGGACGAGGGTGGTTCCAAGAGACCCAGTACTTC	CASSLVDGRGWFQETQYF
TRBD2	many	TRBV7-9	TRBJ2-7	TGTGCCAGCAGCTTAGGCGCTAGCGGTCTTTACGAGCAGTACTTC	CASSLGASGLYEQYF
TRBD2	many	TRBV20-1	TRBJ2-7	TGCAGTGCTAGCCCCGGGGGTTTCGGGGGGACCTACGAGCAGTACTTC	CSASPGGFGGTYEQYF
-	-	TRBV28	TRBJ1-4	TGTGCCAGCAGTGGGAATGAAAAACTGTTTTTT	CASSGNEKLFF
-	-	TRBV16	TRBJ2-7	TGTGCCAGCAGCCAATCTACCAGGGGCTACGAGCAGTACTTC	CASSQSTRGYEQYF
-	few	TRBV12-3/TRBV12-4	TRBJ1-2	TGTGCCAGCAGTTCGAAACGATTAGCTAACTATGGCTACACCTTC	CASSSKRLANYGYTF
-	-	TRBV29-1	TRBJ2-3	TGTAGATTTGTATGGCAGTACGATACGCAGTATTTT	CRFVWQYDTQYF
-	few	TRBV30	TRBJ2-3	TGTGCCTGGAGTCGGGGAGAAGATACGCAGTATTTT	CAWSRGEDTQYF
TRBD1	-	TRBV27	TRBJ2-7	TGTGCCAGCAGTTTAACCCCCTGGGGCGGGACAGGTAATCCCTACGAGCAGTACTTC	CASSLTPWGGTGNPYEQYF
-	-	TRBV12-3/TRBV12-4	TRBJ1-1	TGTGCCAGCACCTCGAGTCTATCGGACACTGAAGCTTTCTTT	CASTSSLSDTEAFF
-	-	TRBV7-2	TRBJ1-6	TGTGCCAGCTCTCCATCCAATAATTCACCCCTCCACTTT	CASSPSNNSPLHF